The clone carrying this T cell receptor (beta chain) was seen just once. The antigen remains unidentified. The Oncomine TCR Beta short-read assay sequenced DNA from cultured CD4+ T cells. Each CDR3 protein gets one entry after TCRdb re-called the PCR reads with MiXCR. The table includes 20,000 to 25,000 distinct CDR3 sequences, 62% detected once. The record originates from a study of vaccination and CD4 T cells after COVID-19. Study at large: Median draw time for post-COVID samples was 101 days post-diagnosis (range 35 to 161).

Noted treatment: roughly ten-day PBMC culture with coronavirus spike peptide pools or control peptides (ViraFEST assay). This CDR3 is 14 amino acids long. The V and J ends lost 3 bases and 4 bases, in that order; junction bases with no gene match: 7. Germline CDR1 and CDR2: DFQATT and SNEGSKA (reference sequence). This sequence was found in a human donor who received a COVID-19 vaccine. This material consisted of CD4+ T cells from blood, cultured in vitro, taken before SARS-CoV-2 vaccination. The chain has TRBV20-1 and TRBJ2-7; 9 nucleotides agree with TRBD1. The CDR3 sequence is CSARETGGFYEQYF. The CDR3 coding sequence is TGCAGTGCTAGGGAAACAGGGGGCTTTTACGAGCAGTACTTC.